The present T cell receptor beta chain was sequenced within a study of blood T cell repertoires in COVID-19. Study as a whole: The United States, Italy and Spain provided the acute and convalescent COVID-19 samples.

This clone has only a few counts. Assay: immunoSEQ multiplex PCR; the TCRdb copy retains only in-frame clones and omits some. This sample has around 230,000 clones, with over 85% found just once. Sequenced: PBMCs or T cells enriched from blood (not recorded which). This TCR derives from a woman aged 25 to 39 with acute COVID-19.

CDR3 sequence: CAWATSFYNEQFF. The CDR3 DNA follows: TGTGCCTGGGCGACTAGTTTCTACAATGAGCAGTTCTTC. This chain links TRBV30 with TRBJ2-1; perhaps TRBD2 as D (6 bases). Trimming removed 5 bases at V and 3 bases at J, with 11 bases between. Germline CDR1 is GTSNPN and CDR2 is SVGIG (reference sequence). The CDR3 is made up of 13 amino acids. Full variable domain (rest looked up from reference TRBV30 and TRBJ2-1): SQTIHQWPATLVQPVGSPLSLECTVEGTSNPNLYWYRQAAGRGLQLLFYSVGIGQISSEVPQNLSASRPQDRQFILSSKKLLLSDSGFYLCAWATSFYNEQFFGPGTRLTVL.